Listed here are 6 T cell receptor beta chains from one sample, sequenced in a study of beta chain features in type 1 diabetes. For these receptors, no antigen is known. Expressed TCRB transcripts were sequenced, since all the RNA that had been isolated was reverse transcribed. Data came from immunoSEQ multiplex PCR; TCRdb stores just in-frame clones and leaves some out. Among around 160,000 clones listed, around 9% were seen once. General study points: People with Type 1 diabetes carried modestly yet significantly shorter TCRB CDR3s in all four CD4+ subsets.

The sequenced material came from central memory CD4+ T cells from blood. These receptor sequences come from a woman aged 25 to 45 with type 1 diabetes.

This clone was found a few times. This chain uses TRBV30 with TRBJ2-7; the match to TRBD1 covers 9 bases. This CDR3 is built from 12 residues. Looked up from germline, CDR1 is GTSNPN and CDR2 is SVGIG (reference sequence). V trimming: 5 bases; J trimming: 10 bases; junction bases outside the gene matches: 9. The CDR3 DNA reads TGTGCCTGGCGGGGACAGGGAGTAGTTCAGTACTTC. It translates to CAWRGQGVVQYF.

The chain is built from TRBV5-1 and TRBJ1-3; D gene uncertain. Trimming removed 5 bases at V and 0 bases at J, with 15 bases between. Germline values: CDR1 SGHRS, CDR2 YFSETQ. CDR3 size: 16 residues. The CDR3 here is CASSRLPKSSGNTIYF. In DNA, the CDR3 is TGCGCCAGCAGTCGCTTACCGAAGAGCTCTGGAAACACCATATATTTT. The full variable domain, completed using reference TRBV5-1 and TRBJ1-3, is KAGVTQTPRYLIKTRGQQVTLSCSPISGHRSVSWYQQTPGQGLQFLFEYFSETQRNKGNFPGRFSGRQFSNSRSEMNVSTLELGDSALYLCASSRLPKSSGNTIYFGEGSWLTVV.

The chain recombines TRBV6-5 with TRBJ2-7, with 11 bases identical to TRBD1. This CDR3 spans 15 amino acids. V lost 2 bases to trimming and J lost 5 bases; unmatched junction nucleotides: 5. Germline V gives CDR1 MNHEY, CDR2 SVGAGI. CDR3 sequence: CASSYSPGQGDEQYF. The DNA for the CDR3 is TGTGCCAGCAGTTACAGCCCGGGACAGGGGGACGAGCAGTACTTC.

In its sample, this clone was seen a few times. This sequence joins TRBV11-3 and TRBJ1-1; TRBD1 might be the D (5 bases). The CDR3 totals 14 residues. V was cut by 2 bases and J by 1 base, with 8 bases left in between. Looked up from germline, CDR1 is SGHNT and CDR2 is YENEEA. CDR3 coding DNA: TGTGCCAGCAGCTTAAATACAGGGAACACTGAAGCTTTCTTT. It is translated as CASSLNTGNTEAFF.

The CDR3 bases are TGTGCCTGGATGGAGGCGGGTTCAGATACGCAGTATTTT. This translates into CAWMEAGSDTQYF. The chain carries TRBV30 and TRBJ2-3; D might be TRBD2 (5 bases). Germline CDR1 reads GTSNPN; CDR2 reads SVGIG (reference sequence). The CDR3 consists of 13 residues. With 4 bases removed from V and 4 bases from J, the gap between germline ends came to 12 bases.

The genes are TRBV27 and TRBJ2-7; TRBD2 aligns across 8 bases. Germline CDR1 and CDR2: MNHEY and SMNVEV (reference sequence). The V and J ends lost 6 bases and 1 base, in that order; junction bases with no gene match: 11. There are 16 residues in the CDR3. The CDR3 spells CASSRTGREASYEQYF. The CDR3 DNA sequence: TGTGCCAGCAGCCGGACTGGGCGGGAGGCTTCCTACGAGCAGTACTTC.